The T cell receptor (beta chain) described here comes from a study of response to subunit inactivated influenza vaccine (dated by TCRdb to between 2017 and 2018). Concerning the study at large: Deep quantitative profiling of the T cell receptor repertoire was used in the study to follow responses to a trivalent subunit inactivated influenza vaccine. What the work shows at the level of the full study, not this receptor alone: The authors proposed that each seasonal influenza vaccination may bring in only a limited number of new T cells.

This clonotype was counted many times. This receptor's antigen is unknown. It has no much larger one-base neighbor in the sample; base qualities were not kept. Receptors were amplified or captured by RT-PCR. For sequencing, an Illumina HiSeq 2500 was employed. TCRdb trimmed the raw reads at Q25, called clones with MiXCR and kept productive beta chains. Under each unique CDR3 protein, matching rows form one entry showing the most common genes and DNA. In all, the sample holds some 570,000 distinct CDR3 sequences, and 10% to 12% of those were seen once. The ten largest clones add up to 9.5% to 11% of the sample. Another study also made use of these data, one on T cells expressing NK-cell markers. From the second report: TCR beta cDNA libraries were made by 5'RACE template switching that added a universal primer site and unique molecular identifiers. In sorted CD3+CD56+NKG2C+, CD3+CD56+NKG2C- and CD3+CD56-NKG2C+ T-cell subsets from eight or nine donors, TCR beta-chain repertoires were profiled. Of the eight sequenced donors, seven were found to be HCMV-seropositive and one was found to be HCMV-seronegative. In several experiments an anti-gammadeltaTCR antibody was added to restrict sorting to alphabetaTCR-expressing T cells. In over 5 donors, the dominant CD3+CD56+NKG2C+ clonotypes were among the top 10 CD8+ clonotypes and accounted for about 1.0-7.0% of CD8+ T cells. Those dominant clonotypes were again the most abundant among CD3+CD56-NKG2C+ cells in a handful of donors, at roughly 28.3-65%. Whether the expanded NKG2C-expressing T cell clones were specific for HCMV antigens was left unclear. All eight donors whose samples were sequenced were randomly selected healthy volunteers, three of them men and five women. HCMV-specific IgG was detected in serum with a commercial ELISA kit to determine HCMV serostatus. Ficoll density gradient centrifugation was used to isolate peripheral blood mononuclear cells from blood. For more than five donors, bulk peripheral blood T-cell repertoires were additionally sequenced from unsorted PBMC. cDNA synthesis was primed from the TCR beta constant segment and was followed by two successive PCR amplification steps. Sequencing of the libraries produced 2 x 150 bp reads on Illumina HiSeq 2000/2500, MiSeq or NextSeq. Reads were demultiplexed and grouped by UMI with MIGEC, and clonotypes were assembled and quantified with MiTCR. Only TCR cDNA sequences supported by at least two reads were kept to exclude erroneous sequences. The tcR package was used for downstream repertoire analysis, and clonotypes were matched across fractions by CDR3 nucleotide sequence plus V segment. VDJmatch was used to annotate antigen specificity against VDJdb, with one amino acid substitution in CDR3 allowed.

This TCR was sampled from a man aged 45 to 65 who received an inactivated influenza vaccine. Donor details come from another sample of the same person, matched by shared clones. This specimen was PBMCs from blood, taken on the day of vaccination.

The CDR3 protein is CASTPGGGNQPQHF. The nucleotides read TGTGCCAGCACTCCCGGGGGGGGCAATCAGCCCCAGCATTTT. Rearrangement joined TRBV27 to TRBJ1-5; TRBD1 is possibly the D segment (5 matching bases). The CDR3 numbers 14 residues from cysteine through phenylalanine. Only the CDR3 part of the read is kept: 42 bases, read in frame from the first base. The V end loses 7 bases and the J end loses 2 bases, and a stretch of 12 bases separates them. The germline V gene (reference sequence) gives CDR1 as MNHEY and CDR2 as SMNVEV.